Sequencing of this T cell receptor (beta chain) was carried out in a study of cytomegalovirus exposure and HLA in healthy donors. Study details: An early release of data contained approximately 80 million unique TCRs, which came from HLA-typed donors. Whole-study results and caveats: Fewer N-insertions (relative to the approximately 700-donor mean) were reportedly seen in an Asian-associated ancestry cluster in a later analysis. The later analysis indicated that the majority of CMV-associated TCR beta chains appeared HLA-restricted.

Donors counted as nominally healthy when sampled, yet unrecorded immune exposures were likely. The V end was cut by 0 bases, the J end by 0 bases, with 6 bases between. This CDR3 is built from 15 residues. Germline V gene data show CDR1 as MRHNA and CDR2 as SNTAGT. PCR was performed using 60 Vbeta and 13 Jbeta primers. TCRdb keeps only in-frame clones here, not all; method: immunoSEQ multiplex PCR. The table shows about 190,000 clones, with roughly 80% occurring only once. Turning to this clone: Its antigen is unknown.

This clonotype was obtained from a woman under 30 in good health and CMV-seronegative. The chain employs TRBV6-4 and TRBJ2-1; no clear D gene. Material: PBMCs. CDR3: CASSDSVSSYNEQFF. DNA of the CDR3: TGTGCCAGCAGTGACTCTGTGAGCTCCTACAATGAGCAGTTCTTC.